The rows below give T cell receptor beta chains drawn from one sample of a study of blood T cell repertoires in COVID-19. Data came from immunoSEQ multiplex PCR; TCRdb stores just in-frame clones and leaves some out. The repertoire holds 100,000 to 150,000 clones, with roughly 86% as singletons. The sample taken for sequencing was peripheral blood. The receptors originated from a woman in her 70s with COVID-19, enrolled during active disease. The CDR3 runs from the conserved cysteine through the conserved F or W. Each record gives: D gene, clone size, V gene, J gene, CDR3 protein, CDR3 DNA. The D gene is left open where the match is weak. Size values are once, few and many counts, or a class for expanded clones, and some rows have none.

d_gene: TRBD1; abundance: NA; v_gene: TRBV11-2; j_gene: TRBJ1-2; CDR3aa: CASSSDRGGYTF; CDR3nt: TGTGCCAGCAGCTCCGACAGGGGTGGCTACACCTTC
d_gene: NA; abundance: NA; v_gene: TRBV2; j_gene: TRBJ1-2; CDR3aa: CASTLSGGFQGYTF; CDR3nt: TGTGCCAGCACTCTAAGCGGTGGGTTTCAGGGCTACACCTTC
d_gene: TRBD1; abundance: NA; v_gene: TRBV2; j_gene: TRBJ1-6; CDR3aa: CASRGDSYNSPLHF; CDR3nt: TGTGCCAGCAGGGGGGACAGTTATAATTCACCCCTCCACTTT
d_gene: NA; abundance: few; v_gene: TRBV5-1; j_gene: TRBJ1-2; CDR3aa: CASSLEQVRYGYTF; CDR3nt: TGCGCCAGCAGCTTAGAACAGGTCCGCTATGGCTACACCTTC
d_gene: NA; abundance: NA; v_gene: TRBV6-5; j_gene: TRBJ2-7; CDR3aa: CASTEGGAPYEQYF; CDR3nt: TGTGCCAGCACCGAGGGGGGGGCCCCCTACGAGCAGTACTTC
d_gene: NA; abundance: NA; v_gene: TRBV5-1; j_gene: TRBJ1-4; CDR3aa: CASSSGATNEKLFF; CDR3nt: TGCGCCAGCAGCTCGGGTGCAACTAATGAAAAACTGTTTTTT
d_gene: NA; abundance: NA; v_gene: TRBV27; j_gene: TRBJ1-4; CDR3aa: CATRGGGREKLFF; CDR3nt: TGTGCCACCCGAGGGGGGGGGCGTGAAAAACTGTTTTTT
d_gene: NA; abundance: NA; v_gene: TRBV7-9; j_gene: TRBJ2-3; CDR3aa: CASPTGLSTDTQYF; CDR3nt: TGTGCCAGCCCCACAGGCCTCAGCACAGATACGCAGTATTTT
d_gene: TRBD2; abundance: NA; v_gene: TRBV7-6; j_gene: TRBJ2-5; CDR3aa: CASSLVPSGGEETQYF; CDR3nt: TGTGCCAGCAGCTTAGTGCCTAGCGGGGGGGAAGAGACCCAGTACTTC
d_gene: NA; abundance: NA; v_gene: TRBV9; j_gene: TRBJ1-2; CDR3aa: CASSASMAGSNYGYTF; CDR3nt: TGTGCCAGCAGCGCTTCGATGGCAGGAAGTAACTATGGCTACACCTTC
d_gene: NA; abundance: NA; v_gene: TRBV9; j_gene: TRBJ2-7; CDR3aa: CASSPRGDSPYEQYF; CDR3nt: TGTGCCAGCAGCCCGCGAGGAGACAGCCCCTACGAGCAGTACTTC
d_gene: TRBD1; abundance: NA; v_gene: TRBV24-1; j_gene: TRBJ1-4; CDR3aa: CATSESGQNEKLFF; CDR3nt: TGTGCCACCAGTGAATCGGGACAGAATGAAAAACTGTTTTTT
d_gene: TRBD2; abundance: once; v_gene: TRBV6-5; j_gene: TRBJ2-5; CDR3aa: CATQVAGGPETQYF; CDR3nt: TGTGCCACCCAGGTAGCGGGGGGGCCGGAGACCCAGTACTTC
d_gene: NA; abundance: NA; v_gene: TRBV25-1; j_gene: TRBJ2-7; CDR3aa: CASSPVVGAHYEQYF; CDR3nt: TGTGCCAGCAGTCCCGTAGTGGGGGCTCACTACGAGCAGTACTTC
d_gene: NA; abundance: NA; v_gene: TRBV28; j_gene: TRBJ1-1; CDR3aa: CASSLVGQRGNTEAFF; CDR3nt: TGTGCCAGCAGTTTAGTGGGGCAGCGGGGAAACACTGAAGCTTTCTTT
d_gene: TRBD2; abundance: NA; v_gene: TRBV7-2; j_gene: TRBJ2-7; CDR3aa: CASSSSGDLYEQYF; CDR3nt: TGTGCCAGCAGCTCGAGCGGGGACCTCTACGAGCAGTACTTC
d_gene: TRBD1; abundance: NA; v_gene: TRBV7-9; j_gene: TRBJ1-2; CDR3aa: CASSFYRDRGDGGYTF; CDR3nt: TGTGCCAGCAGCTTCTATCGGGACAGGGGAGACGGTGGCTACACCTTC
d_gene: NA; abundance: NA; v_gene: TRBV6-2/TRBV6-3; j_gene: TRBJ2-7; CDR3aa: CASSYGSNYEQYF; CDR3nt: TGTGCCAGCAGTTACGGCTCCAACTACGAGCAGTACTTC
d_gene: TRBD1; abundance: NA; v_gene: TRBV4-2; j_gene: TRBJ1-4; CDR3aa: CASSQDPGQGGEKLFF; CDR3nt: TGTGCCAGCAGCCAAGACCCGGGACAGGGTGGGGAAAAACTGTTTTTT
d_gene: NA; abundance: NA; v_gene: TRBV2; j_gene: TRBJ2-1; CDR3aa: CASSLLTYNEQFF; CDR3nt: TGTGCCAGCAGTCTTCTTACCTACAATGAGCAGTTCTTC
d_gene: NA; abundance: once; v_gene: TRBV18; j_gene: TRBJ2-3; CDR3aa: CASSSGTVEDTQYF; CDR3nt: TGTGCCAGCTCGTCCGGGACTGTTGAAGATACGCAGTATTTT
d_gene: TRBD2; abundance: NA; v_gene: TRBV7-7; j_gene: TRBJ2-1; CDR3aa: CASSPGLAGAYNEQFF; CDR3nt: TGTGCCAGCAGCCCGGGACTAGCGGGGGCCTACAATGAGCAGTTCTTC
d_gene: NA; abundance: NA; v_gene: TRBV9; j_gene: TRBJ2-2; CDR3aa: CASSAPGSTGELFF; CDR3nt: TGTGCCAGCAGCGCTCCAGGTAGCACCGGGGAGCTGTTTTTT
d_gene: TRBD2; abundance: once; v_gene: TRBV7-3; j_gene: TRBJ2-2; CDR3aa: CASSREAGELFF; CDR3nt: TGTGCCAGCAGTCGGGAGGCCGGGGAGCTGTTTTTT
d_gene: TRBD1; abundance: NA; v_gene: TRBV30; j_gene: TRBJ2-2; CDR3aa: CAWSPSFMTGILGELFF; CDR3nt: TGTGCCTGGAGTCCTTCCTTCATGACAGGGATCCTCGGGGAGCTGTTTTTT
d_gene: TRBD1; abundance: once; v_gene: TRBV6-4; j_gene: TRBJ1-1; CDR3aa: CASSESPGQGTTEAFF; CDR3nt: TGTGCCAGCAGTGAGTCCCCGGGACAGGGGACCACTGAAGCTTTCTTT